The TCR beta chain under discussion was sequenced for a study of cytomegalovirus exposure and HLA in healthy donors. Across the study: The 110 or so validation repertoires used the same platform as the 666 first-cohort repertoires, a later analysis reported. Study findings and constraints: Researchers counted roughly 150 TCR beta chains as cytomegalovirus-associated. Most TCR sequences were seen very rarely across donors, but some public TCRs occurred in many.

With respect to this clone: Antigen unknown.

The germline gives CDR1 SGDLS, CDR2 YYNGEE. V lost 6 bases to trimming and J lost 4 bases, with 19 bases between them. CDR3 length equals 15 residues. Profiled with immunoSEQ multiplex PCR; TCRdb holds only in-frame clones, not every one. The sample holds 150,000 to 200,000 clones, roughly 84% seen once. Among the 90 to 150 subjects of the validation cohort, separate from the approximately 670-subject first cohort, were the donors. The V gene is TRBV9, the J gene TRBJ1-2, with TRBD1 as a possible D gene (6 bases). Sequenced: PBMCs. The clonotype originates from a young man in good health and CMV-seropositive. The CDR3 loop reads CASTPRDIQVYGYTF. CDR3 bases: TGTGCCAGCACACCCCGGGACATACAGGTCTATGGCTACACCTTC.